The 15 T cell receptor beta chains below come from one sample, sequenced in a study of cytomegalovirus exposure and HLA in healthy donors. This PCR relied on a set of 60 Vbeta primers and 13 Jbeta primers. Clones were read by immunoSEQ multiplex PCR, and TCRdb kept only the in-frame ones, dropping some. The sample yields 100,000 or so clones, 75% seen once. The sequenced sample consisted of PBMCs. The receptors stem from a man in his fifties or sixties in good health and CMV-seronegative.

The chain employs TRBV5-1 and TRBJ2-7; D is perhaps TRBD2 (6 bases). The V end was cut by 1 base, the J end by 4 bases, with 15 bases between. The CDR3 has 15 residues. CDR1 and CDR2 (germline): SGHRS, YFSETQ. For the CDR3, the DNA is TGCGCCAGCAGCTTGCTGCAGGCCGGGGGTTACGAGCAGTACTTC. Translated, it gives CASSLLQAGGYEQYF.

A few counts support this clone. This chain joins TRBV6-5 and TRBJ1-5, with a weak D call TRBD1 (5 bases). The germline gives CDR1 MNHEY, CDR2 SVGAGI. V gave up 11 bases and J gave up 4 bases, with 15 bases separating them. CDR3 length: 13 amino acids. For the CDR3, the DNA is TGTGCCGCCGGGGGAACTTTGAATCAGCCCCAGCATTTT. Its translation: CAAGGTLNQPQHF.

The genes are TRBV9 and TRBJ2-3; 10 bases fit TRBD2. The CDR3 extends over 19 amino acids. Germline values: CDR1 SGDLS, CDR2 YYNGEE. The V gene end was trimmed by 3 bases and the J gene end by 6 bases; junction bases not matched to a gene: 19. DNA of the CDR3: TGTGCCAGCAGCGCCTCTTTCTGGATAGCGGGAGGAGGTGCGGATACGCAGTATTTT. This encodes CASSASFWIAGGGADTQYF.

V is TRBV7-2 and J is TRBJ2-7; 7 nucleotides line up with TRBD1. The V and J ends lost 5 bases and 3 bases, in that order; junction bases with no gene match: 4. The CDR3 consists of 13 residues. The germline CDR1 and CDR2 sequences are SGHTA and FQGNSA. CDR3 nucleotide sequence: TGTGCCAGCAGCACCCGACAGGGCTACGAGCAGTACTTC. Protein product: CASSTRQGYEQYF.

This chain links TRBV7-9 with TRBJ2-7; D is undetermined. The CDR3 runs 12 residues. CDR1 is SEHNR, CDR2 FQNEAQ, per germline (reference sequence). With 7 bases removed from V and 5 bases from J, the gap between germline ends came to 12 bases. This chain's CDR3 is CASTPTGDEQYF. The CDR3, as DNA: TGTGCCAGCACCCCTACTGGAGACGAGCAGTACTTC.

The V call is TRBV4-2, the J call TRBJ2-5; TRBD2 matches 10 bases. J gave up 5 bases and V 3 bases, and 6 bases lay outside the gene matches. Germline CDR1 LGHNA, CDR2 YNFKEQ. This CDR3 is built from 15 residues. CDR3 in amino acids: CASSQSGGELETQYF. The DNA of the CDR3 is TGTGCCAGCAGCCAGAGCGGGGGGGAGCTGGAGACCCAGTACTTC.

This chain joins TRBV29-1 and TRBJ2-1, with 15 bases identical to TRBD2. Trimming took 8 bases from V and 4 from J; bases not matched to a gene: 21. Per germline, CDR1 SQVTM and CDR2 ANQGSEA. There are 20 residues in the CDR3. CDR3 bases: TGCAGCCTAACCCTCCGCGCGACCGGGACTAGCGGGAGGCCATACAATGAGCAGTTCTTC. It specifies CSLTLRATGTSGRPYNEQFF.

This clone showed up just a few times. The chain links TRBV25-1 to TRBJ2-6; no reliable D call. CDR3 size: 14 residues. Germline CDR1 MGHDK, CDR2 SYGVNS. The V and J ends lost 5 bases and 1 base respectively, with 6 bases between them. The chain's CDR3 is CASSTPSGANVLTF. The CDR3 DNA is TGTGCCAGCAGTACTCCTTCTGGGGCCAACGTCCTGACTTTC.

This chain connects TRBV9 to TRBJ2-2; possibly TRBD2 for D (6 bases). Deletions cut 2 bases from V and 5 bases from J, with 19 bases between. This CDR3 has 17 residues. CDR1 and CDR2 (germline): SGDLS, YYNGEE. The CDR3 reads CASSVPAGPRRTGELFF. CDR3 coding DNA: TGTGCCAGCAGCGTTCCCGCGGGACCTAGGCGAACCGGGGAGCTGTTTTTT. Full variable domain (outside the CDR3, taken from reference TRBV9 and TRBJ2-2): DSGVTQTPKHLITATGQRVTLRCSPRSGDLSVYWYQQSLDQGLQFLIQYYNGEERAKGNILERFSAQQFPDLHSELNLSSLELGDSALYFCASSVPAGPRRTGELFFGEGSRLTVL.

The chain couples TRBV5-1 to TRBJ2-2; 7 bases map to TRBD1. The CDR3 has 14 residues. With V trimmed by 4 bases and J by 3 bases, 3 bases remained unmatched. Germline V CDR1 and CDR2: SGHRS, YFSETQ. This CDR3 is CASSITGDTGELFF. Written as DNA, the CDR3 is TGCGCCAGCAGCATTACAGGGGACACCGGGGAGCTGTTTTTT.

This rearrangement joins TRBV7-9 to TRBJ1-3; D gene unclear. Trimming took off 4 bases at V and 0 bases at J, with 7 bases between the two ends. CDR1 is SEHNR, CDR2 FQNEAQ, per germline (reference sequence). The CDR3 extends over 14 amino acids. The chain's CDR3 is CASSSTVSGNTIYF. The CDR3 DNA follows: TGTGCCAGCAGCTCGACTGTCTCTGGAAACACCATATATTTT.

The rearrangement joins TRBV6-1 to TRBJ2-7, with a possible D match to TRBD1 (5 bases). The CDR3 consists of 13 residues. Trimming took off 6 bases at V and 0 bases at J, with 9 bases between the two ends. Per germline, CDR1 MNHNS and CDR2 SASEGT. This chain's CDR3 is CASRQDTSYEQYF. CDR3 nucleotides: TGTGCCAGCAGGCAGGACACCTCCTACGAGCAGTACTTC.

This clone has only one observation. The rearrangement uses TRBV19 and TRBJ1-1; D may be TRBD1 (5 bases). The CDR3 consists of 13 residues. Germline V gives CDR1 LNHDA, CDR2 SQIVND (reference sequence). Trimming shortened V by 8 bases and J by 1 base, and 11 bases separated the two germline ends. DNA of the CDR3: TGTGCCAGTTCCGAGACAGCGAACACTGAAGCTTTCTTT. Translated, it gives CASSETANTEAFF.

The chain joins TRBV7-9 to TRBJ2-7; D uncertain. The length of the CDR3 is 14 residues. Germline V gene lookup returns CDR1 SEHNR and CDR2 FQNEAQ (reference sequence). The V end was cut by 7 bases, the J end by 2 bases, with 15 bases between. The CDR3 nucleotides are TGTGCCAGCACCATAGGCGGTCGGGCCTACGAGCAGTACTTC. The encoded protein is CASTIGGRAYEQYF. Together with reference TRBV7-9 and TRBJ2-7, the CDR3 gives the full variable domain: DTGVSQNPRHKITKRGQNVTFRCDPISEHNRLYWYRQTLGQGPEFLTYFQNEAQLEKSRLLSDRFSAERPKGSFSTLEIQRTEQGDSAMYLCASTIGGRAYEQYFGPGTRLTVT.

This clone appeared a few times. The chain uses TRBV6-1 and TRBJ1-5; 9 positions match TRBD1. The CDR3 is made up of 12 amino acids. The junction had 4 bases not matched to a gene; V was cut back by 10 bases and J by 6 bases. Per the germline V gene, CDR1 is MNHNS and CDR2 is SASEGT. The CDR3: CATQGASQPQHF. In DNA, the CDR3 is TGTGCCACACAGGGGGCGAGTCAGCCCCAGCATTTT.